What follows are 28 T cell receptor beta chains derived from one specimen sequenced in a study of blood T cell repertoires in COVID-19. TCRdb keeps only in-frame clones here, not all; method: immunoSEQ multiplex PCR. This sample has some 52,000 clones; 89% occur once, and the top ten carry around 5%. Sequenced material: peripheral blood. The source of these receptors is a man aged 55 to 70 with active COVID-19.

The gene calls are TRBV4-1 and TRBJ1-2; TRBD1 agrees at 7 bases. CDR3 length: 14 residues. The V and J ends lost 3 bases and 5 bases, in that order; junction bases with no gene match: 6. From germline, CDR1 is MGHRA and CDR2 YSYEKL. The CDR3 is CASSQKGQRYGYTF. In nucleotides, the CDR3 is TGCGCCAGCAGCCAGAAGGGACAGCGATATGGCTACACCTTC.

This rearrangement joins TRBV28 to TRBJ1-4, with 8 bases fitting TRBD1. The CDR3 length is 12 residues. Per the germline V gene, CDR1 is MDHEN and CDR2 is SYDVKM. V lost 8 bases and J lost 7; bases outside the gene matches: 3. In DNA form, the CDR3 reads TGTGCCAGCGGGACAGGTCCTGAAAAACTGTTTTTT. It yields the protein CASGTGPEKLFF.

V usage is TRBV30 and J usage is TRBJ2-6; 8 nucleotides agree with TRBD1. Germline assignment: CDR1 GTSNPN and CDR2 SVGIG (reference sequence). Trimming removed 5 bases from V and 0 bases from J; junction bases left unmatched: 9. The CDR3 sequence is 17 residues long. The CDR3 nucleotides read TGTGCCTGGGAGCCGGGACAGGCTCGCTCTGGGGCCAACGTCCTGACTTTC. This gives the protein CAWEPGQARSGANVLTF.

J is TRBJ1-1 and V is TRBV4-2; TRBD1 aligns across 7 bases. The J segment lost 4 bases and the V segment lost 1 base, leaving 6 bases of the junction unmatched. Germline V gene data show CDR1 as LGHNA and CDR2 as YNFKEQ. The CDR3 spans 15 residues. The CDR3 sequence is CASSQADRPLTEAFF. CDR3 DNA sequence: TGTGCCAGCAGCCAAGCGGACAGGCCGCTCACTGAAGCTTTCTTT.

This chain connects TRBV2 to TRBJ2-7, with 8 bases matching TRBD2. After removal of 11 bases from V and 6 bases from J, the junction contained 15 bases not matched to a gene. The CDR3 consists of 14 residues. Germline CDR1 is SNHLY and CDR2 is FYNNEI. The DNA of the CDR3 is TGTGCCTCGACCGTTGGGGCGGGAGGTGCCGAGCAGTACTTC. Translation: CASTVGAGGAEQYF. The whole variable domain, filled in from reference TRBV2 and TRBJ2-7, reads EPEVTQTPSHQVTQMGQEVILRCVPISNHLYFYWYRQILGQKVEFLVSFYNNEISEKSEIFDDQFSVERPDGSNFTLKIRSTKLEDSAMYFCASTVGAGGAEQYFGPGTRLTVT.

V gene TRBV21-1 combines with J gene TRBJ2-7; TRBD1 was called by the table and not checked on the DNA. TRBV21-1 is a recognized pseudogene. This CDR3 has 17 amino acids. CDR3 bases: TGTGCCAGCAGCAAAATGGTCGGGACAGTATATTCCTACGAGCAGTACTTC. As protein: CASSKMVGTVYSYEQYF.

The chain joins TRBV3-1 (or the pseudogene TRBV3-2) to TRBJ2-7; TRBD2 matches at 9 bases. Germline CDR1 is LGHDT and CDR2 is YNNKEL (reference sequence). The CDR3 is 17 amino acids. Trimming removed 2 bases from V and 5 bases from J; junction bases left unmatched: 13. The DNA of the CDR3 is TGTGCCAGCAGCCAACCGGGAGGCGGGAGGGCCGCCGACGAGCAGTACTTC. Translation gives CASSQPGGGRAADEQYF.

This rearrangement joins TRBV15 to TRBJ1-4; D call uncertain. V dropped 4 bases and J dropped 8 bases, with 8 bases sitting between them. CDR1 and CDR2 (germline): LNHNV, YYDKDF (reference sequence). The CDR3 length is 12 residues. The CDR3 region has the DNA TGTGCCACCAGCATTCTCAGGGAAAAACTGTTTTTT. Its protein product is CATSILREKLFF.

The chain has TRBV11-3 and TRBJ1-3; D unresolved. Trimming cost V 6 bases and J 0 bases, with 12 bases left between them. Per the germline V gene, CDR1 is SGHNT and CDR2 is YENEEA. There are 15 residues in the CDR3. The CDR3 sequence: CASRLEQSSGNTIYF. The CDR3 DNA reads as TGTGCCAGCAGACTAGAACAGAGCTCTGGAAACACCATATATTTT.

The genes are TRBV7-3 and TRBJ2-1; TRBD2 matches 13 bases. The ends lost 5 bases at V and 8 bases at J; junction bases unmatched: 9. The CDR3 consists of 16 residues. Germline V gene lookup returns CDR1 SGHTA and CDR2 FQGTGA. The DNA for the CDR3 is TGTGCCAGCAGCCGGACTAGCGGGAGTATTGTCGATGAGCAGTTCTTC. Residues: CASSRTSGSIVDEQFF.

The chain employs TRBV9 and TRBJ2-2; D remains unclear. The CDR3 extends over 13 amino acids. V was clipped by 0 bases and J by 6 bases, with 6 bases between them. Germline V CDR1 and CDR2: SGDLS, YYNGEE. The CDR3 here is CASSVVSSGELFF. CDR3 nucleotide sequence: TGTGCCAGCAGCGTAGTCTCGTCCGGGGAGCTGTTTTTT.

The chain has TRBV7-9 and TRBJ2-5; D unresolved. Trimming cost V 3 bases and J 0 bases, with 5 bases left between them. Looked up from germline, CDR1 is SEHNR and CDR2 is FQNEAQ (reference sequence). The CDR3 runs to 13 residues. CDR3 sequence reads: CASSFGHQETQYF. DNA of the CDR3: TGTGCCAGCAGCTTTGGCCACCAAGAGACCCAGTACTTC.

The V gene is TRBV12-2, the J gene TRBJ2-7; TRBD2 is taken as the D call from the table, unchecked against the DNA. TRBV12-2 is termed a pseudogene. The CDR3 extends over 13 amino acids. CDR3 bases: TGTGCAAGTCGCTTAGTGCAACTCTACGAGCAGTACTTC. This translates into CASRLVQLYEQYF.

This clone was seen once. The V gene is TRBV24-1, the J gene TRBJ2-2; D may be TRBD1 (6 bases). CDR3 length: 18 residues. The V end lost 4 bases, the J end lost 1 base, and 18 bases lay between the germline ends. From germline, CDR1 is KGHDR and CDR2 SFDVKD. This CDR3 reads CATSDPRDRKVNTGELFF. CDR3 DNA: TGTGCCACCAGTGACCCCAGAGACAGGAAGGTGAACACCGGGGAGCTGTTTTTT.

This chain joins TRBV7-9 and TRBJ2-1; possible D gene TRBD2, 6 bases. The CDR3 length is 16 residues. Per germline, CDR1 SEHNR and CDR2 FQNEAQ (reference sequence). Trimming left V 4 bases short and J 0 bases short, with 13 bases between. DNA of the CDR3: TGTGCCAGCAGCTCCCTTGGCGGGAACTCCTACAATGAGCAGTTCTTC. It encodes CASSSLGGNSYNEQFF.

The chain is built from TRBV27 and TRBJ2-1; weak D call: TRBD1 (5 bases). This CDR3 has 15 amino acids. Germline CDR1 MNHEY, CDR2 SMNVEV (reference sequence). V lost 0 bases and J 7 bases, leaving 13 bases between the germline ends. The CDR3 sequence: CASSLSGEGWNEQFF. CDR3 DNA sequence: TGTGCCAGCAGTTTATCAGGGGAAGGGTGGAATGAGCAGTTCTTC.

V usage is TRBV6-6 and J usage is TRBJ2-7; D may be TRBD2 (5 bases). Germline assignment: CDR1 MNHNY and CDR2 SVGAGI (reference sequence). The CDR3 length is 11 residues. The V end lost 7 bases, the J end lost 4 bases, and 8 bases lay between the germline ends. CDR3 sequence reads: CASIRDYEQYF. As DNA, the CDR3 is TGTGCCAGCATACGGGATTACGAGCAGTACTTC.

The chain recombines TRBV3-1 (or the pseudogene TRBV3-2) with TRBJ1-5; the match to TRBD1 covers 9 bases. Trimming at V came to 4 bases and at J to 5 bases, leaving 3 bases not matched to a gene. Germline CDR1 LGHDT, CDR2 YNNKEL (reference sequence). The CDR3 sequence is 14 residues long. The chain's CDR3 is CASSPQGAHQPQHF. The CDR3 DNA sequence: TGTGCCAGCAGCCCACAGGGGGCACATCAGCCCCAGCATTTT.

The chain is built from TRBV5-6 and TRBJ2-2, with D unresolved. The CDR3 runs to 16 residues. Germline CDR1 SGHDT, CDR2 YYEEEE. The ends were cut back, 0 bases at V and 4 bases at J, with 13 bases in the middle. The CDR3 loop reads CASSLGVLTGTGELFF. The DNA of the CDR3 is TGTGCCAGCAGCTTGGGGGTTCTGACTGGCACCGGGGAGCTGTTTTTT.

The rearrangement links TRBV28 to TRBJ2-2, with D hard to call. The V end was cut by 6 bases, the J end by 5 bases, with 10 bases between. The CDR3 consists of 13 residues. Germline V gene data show CDR1 as MDHEN and CDR2 as SYDVKM. CDR3: CASRQSRTGELFF. The CDR3 coding sequence is TGTGCCAGCAGACAGTCTCGGACCGGGGAGCTGTTTTTT.

The chain combines TRBV7-8 with TRBJ2-4; TRBD1 matches at 11 bases. J gave up 2 bases and V 7 bases, and 19 bases lay outside the gene matches. The CDR3 is 20 residues long. CDR1 SGHVS and CDR2 FQNEAQ come from the germline V gene. In DNA, the CDR3 is TGTGCCAGCAACCAAGTAGTCGGACAGGGGGCTTCCAGTACCAAAAACATTCAGTACTTC. Translation gives CASNQVVGQGASSTKNIQYF.

V gene TRBV10-3 combines with J gene TRBJ1-1; 7 bases are a match to TRBD1. Germline V gene sequence: CDR1 ENHRY, CDR2 SYGVKD. V dropped 10 bases and J dropped 1; count of bases not matched to a gene: 6. This CDR3 comprises 13 residues. CDR3 DNA: TGTGCCACCAGACAGGGCCCGAACACTGAAGCTTTCTTT. Its translation is CATRQGPNTEAFF.

The chain has TRBV9 and TRBJ2-7; TRBD2 aligns across 8 bases. The CDR3 runs to 14 residues. V trimming: 1 base; J trimming: 4 bases; junction bases outside the gene matches: 4. The germline V gene encodes CDR1 SGDLS and CDR2 YYNGEE. CDR3 residues: CASSVSGLAYEQYF. In DNA form, the CDR3 reads TGTGCCAGCAGCGTATCTGGACTAGCATACGAGCAGTACTTC.

The J gene is TRBJ1-2, the V gene TRBV7-3; possibly TRBD1 for D (5 bases). There are 14 residues in the CDR3. V gave up 3 bases and J gave up 4 bases, with 12 bases separating them. The germline CDR1 and CDR2 sequences are SGHTA and FQGTGA. The chain's CDR3 is CASSFDGGRYGYTF. The CDR3 nucleotides are TGTGCCAGCAGCTTCGACGGGGGACGCTATGGCTACACCTTC.

The chain has TRBV29-1 and TRBJ2-2; D is ambiguous. Trimming took off 0 bases at V and 0 bases at J, with 5 bases between the two ends. Germline V gene lookup returns CDR1 SQVTM and CDR2 ANQGSEA. CDR3 length equals 14 residues. CDR3 in amino acids: CSVEDRTNTGELFF. The CDR3 region has the DNA TGCAGCGTTGAAGACAGAACGAACACCGGGGAGCTGTTTTTT.

Only one count was recorded for this clone. The CDR3 loop is CASSPLGQGNTFF. The CDR3 DNA reads as TGTGCCAGCAGCCCATTGGGACAGGGTAATACTTTCTTT. This chain links TRBV3-1 (or the pseudogene TRBV3-2) with TRBJ1-1; 9 bases line up with TRBD1. Trimming at V came to 4 bases and at J to 12 bases, leaving 9 bases not matched to a gene. Germline-derived CDR1 and CDR2 are LGHDT and YNNKEL (reference sequence). The CDR3 consists of 13 residues.

This rearrangement joins TRBV7-3 to TRBJ2-7; 10 nucleotides line up with TRBD1. V shed 3 bases and J 6 bases; nucleotides not matched to a gene: 5. Germline lookup yields CDR1 SGHTA and CDR2 FQGTGA. The length of the CDR3 is 14 residues. The CDR3 region is CASSFGTGAFEQYF. The CDR3 nucleotides read TGTGCCAGCAGCTTTGGGACAGGGGCCTTCGAGCAGTACTTC.

The chain combines TRBV20-1 with TRBJ1-5; D is uncertain. V was clipped by 3 bases and J by 0 bases, with 12 bases between them. Germline V gives CDR1 DFQATT, CDR2 SNEGSKA (reference sequence). The CDR3 has 15 residues. CDR3 protein: CSASPSGSSNQPQHF. CDR3 coding DNA: TGCAGTGCTAGTCCTTCCGGGAGTAGCAATCAGCCCCAGCATTTT.